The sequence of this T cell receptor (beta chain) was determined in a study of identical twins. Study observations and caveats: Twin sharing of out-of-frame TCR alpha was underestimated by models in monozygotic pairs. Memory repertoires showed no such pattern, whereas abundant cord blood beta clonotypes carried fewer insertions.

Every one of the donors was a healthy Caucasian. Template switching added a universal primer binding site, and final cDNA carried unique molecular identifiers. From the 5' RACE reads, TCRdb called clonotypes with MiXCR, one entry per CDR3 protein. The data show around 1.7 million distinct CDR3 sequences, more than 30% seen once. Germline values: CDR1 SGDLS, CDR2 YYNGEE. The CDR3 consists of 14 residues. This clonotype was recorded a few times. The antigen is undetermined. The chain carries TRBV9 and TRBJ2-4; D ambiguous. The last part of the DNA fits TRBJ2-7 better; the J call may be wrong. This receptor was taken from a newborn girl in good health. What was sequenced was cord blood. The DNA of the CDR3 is TGTGCCAGCAGCGTAGCCGGCGACCGGTACGAGCAGTACTTC. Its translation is CASSVAGDRYEQYF.